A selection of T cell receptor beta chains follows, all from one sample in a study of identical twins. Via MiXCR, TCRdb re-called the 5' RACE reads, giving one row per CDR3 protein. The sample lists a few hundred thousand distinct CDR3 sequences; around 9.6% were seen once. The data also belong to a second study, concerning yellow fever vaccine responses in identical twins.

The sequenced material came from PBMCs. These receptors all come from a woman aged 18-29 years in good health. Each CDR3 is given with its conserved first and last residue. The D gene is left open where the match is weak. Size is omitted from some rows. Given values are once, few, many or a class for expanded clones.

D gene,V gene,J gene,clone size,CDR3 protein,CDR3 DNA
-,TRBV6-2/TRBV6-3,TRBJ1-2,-,CASSRQKPYGYTF,TGTGCCAGCAGCAGACAGAAACCCTATGGCTACACCTTC
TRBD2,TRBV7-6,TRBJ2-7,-,CASTDNPGLAGSNNEQYF,TGTGCCAGCACCGATAATCCGGGACTAGCGGGAAGTAACAACGAGCAGTACTTC
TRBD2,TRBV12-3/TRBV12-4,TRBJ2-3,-,CASRKIGGGTDTQYF,TGTGCCAGCAGGAAAATCGGGGGGGGCACAGATACGCAGTATTTT
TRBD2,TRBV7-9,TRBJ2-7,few,CASSPGLAGASYEQYF,TGTGCCAGCAGCCCCGGACTAGCGGGGGCCTCCTACGAGCAGTACTTC
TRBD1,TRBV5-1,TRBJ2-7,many,CASSLLGGLSYEQYF,TGCGCCAGCAGCTTGTTAGGGGGCCTCTCCTACGAGCAGTACTTC
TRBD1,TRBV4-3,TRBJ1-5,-,CASSQESGTGLQPQHF,TGCGCCAGCAGCCAAGAGTCCGGGACAGGGCTTCAGCCCCAGCATTTT
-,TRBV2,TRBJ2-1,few,CASSVMALGNEQFF,TGTGCCAGCAGTGTCATGGCTCTGGGCAATGAGCAGTTCTTC
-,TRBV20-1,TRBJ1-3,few,CSVNSGNTIYF,TGCAGTGTCAACTCTGGAAACACCATATATTTT
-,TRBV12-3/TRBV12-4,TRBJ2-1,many,CASGKDLQGNEQFF,TGTGCCAGCGGGAAGGATTTACAAGGCAATGAGCAGTTCTTC
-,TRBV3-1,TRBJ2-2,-,CASSHRSQFTGELFF,TGTGCCAGCAGCCATCGTAGCCAGTTCACCGGGGAGCTGTTTTTT
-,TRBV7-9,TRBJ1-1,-,CASAKGRDTEAFF,TGTGCCAGCGCGAAGGGTCGGGACACTGAAGCTTTCTTT
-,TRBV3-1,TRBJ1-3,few,CASSQGFSGNTIYF,TGTGCCAGCAGCCAGGGGTTCTCTGGAAACACCATATATTTT
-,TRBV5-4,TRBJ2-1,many,CASSLIRGHEQFF,TGTGCCAGCAGCTTGATCAGGGGCCATGAGCAGTTCTTC
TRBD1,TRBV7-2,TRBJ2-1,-,CASSPRTGGLLHEQFF,TGTGCCAGCAGCCCCCGGACAGGGGGCCTCCTCCATGAGCAGTTCTTC
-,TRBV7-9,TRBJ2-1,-,CASSLTQPVYNEQFF,TGTGCCAGCAGCCTTACTCAACCGGTATACAATGAGCAGTTCTTC
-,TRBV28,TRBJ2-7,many,CASNPPGGRYEQYF,TGTGCCAGCAACCCACCGGGTGGCCGCTACGAGCAGTACTTC
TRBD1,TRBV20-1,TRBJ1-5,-,CSARGTGQNQPQHF,TGCAGTGCTAGGGGGACAGGCCAAAATCAGCCCCAGCATTTT
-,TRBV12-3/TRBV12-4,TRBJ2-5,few,CASSLEAGIGEWTQYF,TGTGCCAGCAGTTTAGAGGCCGGGATAGGAGAATGGACCCAGTACTTC
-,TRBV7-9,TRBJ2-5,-,CASRPQVVETQYF,TGTGCCAGCAGGCCACAGGTTGTTGAGACCCAGTACTTC
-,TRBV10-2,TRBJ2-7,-,CASSEVASYEQYF,TGCGCCAGCAGTGAGGTTGCCTCCTACGAGCAGTACTTC
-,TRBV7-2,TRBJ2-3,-,CASSFVGATQYF,TGTGCCAGCAGCTTTGTGGGAGCTACGCAGTATTTT
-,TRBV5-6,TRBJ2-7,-,CASRPAGTPLQQYF,TGTGCCAGCAGGCCCGCCGGGACACCTTTACAGCAGTACTTC
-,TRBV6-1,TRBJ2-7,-,CASSEVGGNYEQYF,TGTGCCAGCAGTGAAGTTGGAGGAAACTACGAGCAGTACTTC
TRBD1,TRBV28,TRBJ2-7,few,CASSFGTGVSEQYF,TGTGCCAGCAGTTTTGGGACAGGGGTGAGCGAGCAGTACTTC
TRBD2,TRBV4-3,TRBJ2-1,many,CASSQGSGTSFEQFF,TGCGCCAGCAGCCAAGGCTCGGGGACTAGCTTTGAGCAGTTCTTC
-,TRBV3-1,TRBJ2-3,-,CASSQLSNEGPTDTQYF,TGTGCCAGCAGCCAGTTGAGTAACGAGGGGCCAACAGATACGCAGTATTTT
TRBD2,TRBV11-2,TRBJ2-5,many,CASSLGLAGGGGNQETQYF,TGTGCCAGCAGCCTGGGACTAGCGGGAGGGGGGGGGAACCAAGAGACCCAGTACTTC
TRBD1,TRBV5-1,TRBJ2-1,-,CASSLPGTDEQFF,TGCGCCAGCAGCTTGCCAGGGACAGATGAGCAGTTCTTC
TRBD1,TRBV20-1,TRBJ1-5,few,CSVPSRTGGFQPQHF,TGCAGTGTACCGAGTAGGACAGGGGGCTTTCAGCCCCAGCATTTT
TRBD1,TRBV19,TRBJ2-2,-,CASRRGQGVTGELFF,TGTGCCAGTAGGAGGGGACAGGGGGTCACCGGGGAGCTGTTTTTT
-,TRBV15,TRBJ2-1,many,CATSRDQPGNNEQFF,TGTGCCACCAGCAGAGATCAACCCGGAAACAATGAGCAGTTCTTC
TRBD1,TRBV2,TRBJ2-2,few,CASRARTGGDTGELFF,TGTGCCAGCAGAGCCAGGACAGGGGGGGACACCGGGGAGCTGTTTTTT
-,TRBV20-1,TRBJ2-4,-,CSARDPTLMAKNIQYF,TGCAGTGCTAGAGATCCCACCTTAATGGCCAAAAACATTCAGTACTTC
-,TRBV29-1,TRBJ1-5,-,CSVREGVQPQHF,TGCAGCGTACGAGAGGGGGTTCAGCCCCAGCATTTT
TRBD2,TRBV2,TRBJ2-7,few,CASLPWTSGAYEQYF,TGTGCCAGCTTACCCTGGACTAGCGGGGCCTACGAGCAGTACTTC
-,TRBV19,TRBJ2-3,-,CASKGGSTDTQYF,TGTGCCAGTAAGGGCGGTAGCACAGATACGCAGTATTTT
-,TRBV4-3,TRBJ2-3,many,CASSQESQGGGDTQYF,TGCGCCAGCAGCCAAGAGTCGCAGGGGGGGGGAGATACGCAGTATTTT
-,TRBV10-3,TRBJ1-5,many,CAISARDSNQPQHF,TGTGCCATCAGTGCACGGGATAGCAATCAGCCCCAGCATTTT
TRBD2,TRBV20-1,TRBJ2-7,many,CSAEGQREEQYF,TGCAGTGCCGAGGGGCAGCGGGAGGAGCAGTACTTC
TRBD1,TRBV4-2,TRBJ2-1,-,CASSQDGRGITYNEQFF,TGTGCCAGCAGCCAAGATGGCAGGGGGATTACCTACAATGAGCAGTTCTTC
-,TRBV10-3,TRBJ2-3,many,CAISAPGGTDTQYF,TGTGCCATCAGTGCGCCAGGGGGGACAGATACGCAGTATTTT
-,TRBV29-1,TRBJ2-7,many,CSVGTPTYEQYF,TGCAGCGTCGGGACACCGACCTACGAGCAGTACTTC
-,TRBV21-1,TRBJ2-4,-,CASTKQLREVAKNIQYF,TGTGCCAGCACCAAACAACTCCGGGAGGTTGCCAAAAACATTCAGTACTTC
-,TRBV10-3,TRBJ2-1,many,CAISVAFKENNEQFF,TGTGCCATCAGTGTGGCGTTCAAGGAAAACAATGAGCAGTTCTTC
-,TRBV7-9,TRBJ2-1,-,CASSKPEYNEQFF,TGTGCCAGCAGCAAGCCCGAGTACAATGAGCAGTTCTTC
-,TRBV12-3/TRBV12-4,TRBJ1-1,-,CASSPRTDLNTEAFF,TGTGCCAGCAGCCCTAGGACAGACTTGAACACTGAAGCTTTCTTT
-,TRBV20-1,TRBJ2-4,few,CSARHGESLAKNIQYF,TGCAGTGCTAGACACGGGGAGTCTCTAGCCAAAAACATTCAGTACTTC
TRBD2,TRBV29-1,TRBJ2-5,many,CSTIAGGGQETQYF,TGCAGCACTATAGCGGGAGGGGGACAAGAGACCCAGTACTTC
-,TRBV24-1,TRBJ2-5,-,CATSGAGNWETQYF,TGTGCCACCAGTGGGGCGGGTAACTGGGAGACCCAGTACTTC